The 8 T cell receptor beta chains below all came from one sample that was sequenced in a study of CD8+ T cells in alopecia areata. As the sequencing template, cDNA was produced by extracting RNA and reverse transcribing it. The protocol was immunoSEQ multiplex PCR, while the TCRdb copy is restricted to in-frame clones and leaves out a portion. The sample consists of 45,000 to 60,000 clones, almost 97% of them appearing once. The sample consisted of CD8+ T cells sorted from blood, taken at week 0. The receptors here all came from a human donor with alopecia areata.

This chain joins TRBV30 and TRBJ2-1; tentatively, D is TRBD2 (6 bases). This CDR3 is 15 amino acids long. Germline V gene sequence: CDR1 GTSNPN, CDR2 SVGIG (reference sequence). Trimming took off 0 bases at V and 7 bases at J, with 16 bases between the two ends. CDR3 DNA sequence: TGTGCCTGGAGTGTTGCCGGGACTCGGGTGAATGAGCAGTTCTTC. Translation gives CAWSVAGTRVNEQFF.

In this sample, this clone turned up a few times. This chain joins TRBV27 and TRBJ2-3; tentative D call: TRBD2 (5 bases). CDR3 size: 13 residues. Per the germline V gene, CDR1 is MNHEY and CDR2 is SMNVEV (reference sequence). V was pared by 7 bases and J by 2 bases, with 10 bases between. The CDR3 nucleotides are TGTGCCAGCATGCGGGCCATCACAGATACGCAGTATTTT. This sequence encodes CASMRAITDTQYF.

The rearrangement uses TRBV13 and TRBJ2-7; 8 nucleotides agree with TRBD2. Germline V gives CDR1 PRHDT, CDR2 FYEKMQ (reference sequence). The CDR3 sequence is 13 residues long. V gave up 5 bases and J gave up 6 bases; unmatched junction bases: 6. The CDR3 DNA follows: TGTGCCAGCAGCCCCGGGACTAGGGGCGAGCAGTACTTC. It is translated as CASSPGTRGEQYF.

This clone was observed once. The chain carries TRBV4-2 and TRBJ2-7; D gene unclear. The CDR3 runs to 16 residues. In germline, CDR1 is LGHNA, CDR2 YNFKEQ. The ends were cut back, 1 base at V and 4 bases at J, with 17 bases in the middle. CDR3 DNA: TGTGCCAGCAGCCAAGGCCACGGCGACCCAACTTACGAGCAGTACTTC. It codes for CASSQGHGDPTYEQYF.

The chain carries TRBV6-5 and TRBJ2-2; the D is unclear. Germline values: CDR1 MNHEY, CDR2 SVGAGI. V shed 2 bases and J shed 2 bases, with 3 bases lying between them. The CDR3 spans 13 residues. CDR3 sequence (DNA): TGTGCCAGCAGTTACATCAACACCGGGGAGCTGTTTTTT. Its protein is CASSYINTGELFF.

The rearrangement links TRBV27 to TRBJ2-2; no reliable D call. This CDR3 is built from 13 residues. Trimming removed 3 bases at V and 6 bases at J, with 8 bases between. In germline, CDR1 is MNHEY, CDR2 SMNVEV (reference sequence). The DNA of the CDR3 is TGTGCCAGCAGTTTCGGGCGAGCCGGGGAGCTGTTTTTT. Residues: CASSFGRAGELFF.

This sequence joins TRBV4-3 and TRBJ2-7, with 8 bases fitting TRBD1. V was pared by 0 bases and J by 0 bases, with 10 bases of the junction left unmatched. The germline CDR1 and CDR2 sequences are LGHNA and YSLEER. This CDR3 is 18 amino acids long. Written as DNA, the CDR3 is TGCGCCAGCAGCCAAGATACAGGGGGTTCGAAAAGCTCCTACGAGCAGTACTTC. Residues: CASSQDTGGSKSSYEQYF.

The J gene is TRBJ2-2, the V gene TRBV6-5; 7 bases align to TRBD1. Unmatched junction bases numbered 5, after V lost 5 bases and J lost 5 bases. The CDR3 is 14 amino acids. Germline loops: CDR1 MNHEY, CDR2 SVGAGI. The CDR3 loop is CASSEGTETGELFF. The CDR3 DNA follows: TGTGCCAGCAGTGAAGGGACAGAGACCGGGGAGCTGTTTTTT.